Below, 23 T cell receptor beta chains from the same sample are listed, as sequenced in a study of blood T cells in healthy people across ages. Using a J-beta primer mix together with a sample-barcoded 5' primer, a second PCR was run for about 6 to 11 cycles. TCRdb reprocessed the 5' RACE reads with MiXCR, giving one entry per CDR3 protein. Of around 870,000 distinct CDR3 sequences listed, about 28% are singletons. The sample taken for sequencing was blood. These TCRs come from a woman of 80 years or more in good health.

There are a few counts of this clonotype. One base away lies a much larger clone, so this may be a sequencing read error. The genes are TRBV20-1 and TRBJ2-7; tentative D call: TRBD2 (6 bases). The CDR3 length is 14 residues. V was pared by 1 base and J by 0 bases, with 10 bases between. In germline, CDR1 is DFQATT, CDR2 SNEGSKA (reference sequence). The CDR3 region is CSARGGVLSYEQYF. Written as DNA, the CDR3 is TGCAGTGCTAGAGGGGGGGTCCTCTCCTACGAGCAGTACTTC.

A word on this clonotype: A read error is possible here, since a much larger clone lies one base away. V usage is TRBV7-2 and J usage is TRBJ1-1, with 9 bases fitting TRBD1. This CDR3 is built from 15 residues. Germline V gene data show CDR1 as SGHTA and CDR2 as FQGNSA. CDR3 sequence: CAGSADRGMNTEAFF. The CDR3 coding sequence is TGTGCCGGCAGCGCGGACAGGGGAATGAACACTGAAGCTTTCTTT.

This clonotype was detected only a few times. The V call is TRBV28, the J call TRBJ1-5; TRBD1 is a possible D gene (5 bases). The CDR3 covers 14 residues. In germline, CDR1 is MDHEN, CDR2 SYDVKM. Trimming pared 6 bases from V and 7 bases from J, leaving 16 bases between. The CDR3 loop is CASRPGRGRQPQHF. The CDR3 nucleotides are TGTGCCAGCAGACCGGGAAGGGGACGGCAGCCCCAGCATTTT.

The rearrangement uses TRBV28 and TRBJ1-1, with a tentative D call TRBD1 (5 bases). V was trimmed by 3 bases and J by 9 bases, leaving 11 bases between them. Germline CDR1 MDHEN, CDR2 SYDVKM. This CDR3 is built from 12 residues. CDR3 DNA: TGTGCCAGCAGTTTGGGGCAGTGGCAAGCTTTCTTT. This sequence encodes CASSLGQWQAFF.

The chain has TRBV12-3 or TRBV12-4 and TRBJ1-2; D is undetermined. CDR3 length equals 13 residues. Trimming took 5 bases from V and 2 from J, leaving 9 bases between them. DNA of the CDR3: TGTGCCAGCAGTACTCGGAAAAACTATGGCTACACCTTC. Its protein product is CASSTRKNYGYTF.

This clonotype occurred many times. V is TRBV12-3 or TRBV12-4 and J is TRBJ1-1, with 10 positions matching TRBD1. The junction had 8 bases not matched to a gene; V was cut back by 5 bases and J by 5 bases. This CDR3 is built from 15 residues. CDR3 nucleotide sequence: TGTGCCAGCAGTCCAAAGACAGGGGGCCGAACTGAAGCTTTCTTT. Residues: CASSPKTGGRTEAFF.

This clonotype has only a few counts. J is TRBJ2-1 and V is TRBV28; 7 nucleotides align to TRBD1. This CDR3 is 15 amino acids long. V lost 5 bases and J lost 2; bases outside the gene matches: 6. Germline CDR1 and CDR2: MDHEN and SYDVKM. DNA for the CDR3: TGTGCCAGCAGTCAACAGGGGCAGGCCTACAATGAGCAGTTCTTC. Its translation: CASSQQGQAYNEQFF.

Ten or more counts support this clonotype. The chain links TRBV7-2 to TRBJ2-1; D not resolved. This CDR3 is built from 14 residues. The ends were cut back, 5 bases at V and 9 bases at J, with 17 bases in the middle. CDR1 SGHTA and CDR2 FQGNSA come from the germline V gene. CDR3 sequence reads: CASSLDVGISEQFF. CDR3 DNA sequence: TGTGCCAGCAGCCTCGACGTGGGCATTAGTGAGCAGTTCTTC.

This clonotype was found many times. The V gene is TRBV10-3, the J gene TRBJ1-4; D not resolved. V lost 2 bases to trimming and J lost 3 bases, with 10 bases between them. Germline V gene data show CDR1 as ENHRY and CDR2 as SYGVKD. The CDR3 totals 15 residues. The CDR3 reads CAISEGGGPNEKLFF. The CDR3 DNA sequence: TGTGCCATCAGTGAGGGCGGCGGACCTAATGAAAAACTGTTTTTT.

This clonotype was counted only a few times. The chain has TRBV27 and TRBJ2-2; 10 nucleotides agree with TRBD1. The CDR3 spans 17 residues. Germline assignment: CDR1 MNHEY and CDR2 SMNVEV (reference sequence). Germline trimming cut 1 base from V and 7 bases from J; bases unmatched to any gene: 9. CDR3 in amino acids: CASSLLVAGQGIGELFF. CDR3 sequence (DNA): TGTGCCAGCAGTTTATTAGTAGCGGGACAGGGGATCGGGGAGCTGTTTTTT.

V and J are TRBV7-9 and TRBJ2-1, with a possible D match to TRBD2 (6 bases). The CDR3 is 12 amino acids. Trimming stripped 9 bases from V and 4 bases from J, with 10 bases between. The germline V gene has CDR1 SEHNR and CDR2 FQNEAQ (reference sequence). The CDR3 region is CASGTAYNEQFF. CDR3 DNA: TGTGCCAGTGGGACTGCTTACAATGAGCAGTTCTTC.

This clonotype has at least ten counts. This chain uses TRBV28 with TRBJ2-7, with D perhaps matching TRBD1 (6 bases). Deletions cut 7 bases from V and 1 base from J, with 17 bases between. Germline CDR1 reads MDHEN; CDR2 reads SYDVKM. The CDR3 runs 15 residues. For the CDR3, the DNA is TGTGCCAGCACCGAACAGGGAAGAGTGTCCTACGAGCAGTACTTC. This sequence encodes CASTEQGRVSYEQYF. The whole variable domain, remainder taken from reference TRBV28 and TRBJ2-7, is DVKVTQSSRYLVKRTGEKVFLECVQDMDHENMFWYRQDPGLGLRLIYFSYDVKMKEKGDIPEGYSVSREKKERFSLILESASTNQTSMYLCASTEQGRVSYEQYFGPGTRLTVT.

This clonotype has ten or more counts. V usage is TRBV20-1 and J usage is TRBJ1-1; no definite D call. The CDR3 is 14 residues long. Germline V gene data show CDR1 as DFQATT and CDR2 as SNEGSKA (reference sequence). The germline V and J ends were trimmed by 3 bases and 4 bases, with 15 bases remaining between them. CDR3 bases: TGCAGTGCTAGGCGGTTATCTCTCAGCACTGAAGCTTTCTTT. Its protein is CSARRLSLSTEAFF.

This clonotype showed up many times. The V gene is TRBV7-2, the J gene TRBJ1-2; a possible D gene is TRBD1 (6 bases). Trimming took 7 bases from V and 2 from J, leaving 11 bases between them. The length of the CDR3 is 13 residues. Germline V gene data show CDR1 as SGHTA and CDR2 as FQGNSA. The CDR3 DNA is TGTGCCAGCAACAAACAGGGAAACTATGGCTACACCTTC. Translating gives CASNKQGNYGYTF.

Details on this clonotype: A much larger clone lies one base from this, so it may be a read error. V is TRBV6-6 and J is TRBJ2-3; unclear D gene. The CDR3 has 15 amino acids. Germline lookup yields CDR1 MNHNY and CDR2 SVGAGI (reference sequence). CDR3 residues: CASSDSNGHADTQYF. CDR3 sequence (DNA): TGTGCCAGCAGTGACTCGAATGGTCACGCAGATACGCAGTATTTT.

The V and J genes are TRBV6-2 or TRBV6-3 and TRBJ2-5; 7 bases line up with TRBD2. The CDR3 spans 15 residues. The junction had 12 bases not matched to a gene; V was cut back by 6 bases and J by 5 bases. From germline, CDR1 is MNHEY and CDR2 SVGEGT. The DNA for the CDR3 is TGTGCCAGCAGCCCATCGGGCGGGAGTGGGGAGACCCAGTACTTC. Translation gives CASSPSGGSGETQYF.

In this sample, this clonotype turned up many times. The chain has TRBV10-3 and TRBJ2-5, with D hard to call. The CDR3 length is 14 residues. Germline values: CDR1 ENHRY, CDR2 SYGVKD. The germline V and J ends were trimmed by 4 bases and 1 base, with 10 bases remaining between them. The CDR3 here is CAISGGRTQETQYF. The CDR3 bases are TGTGCCATCAGTGGTGGTAGGACCCAAGAGACCCAGTACTTC.

This clonotype was observed a few times. The chain links TRBV20-1 to TRBJ1-2; the D is unclear. This CDR3 contains 13 residues. The ends were cut back, 3 bases at V and 5 bases at J, with 13 bases in the middle. Germline V gene sequence: CDR1 DFQATT, CDR2 SNEGSKA (reference sequence). The CDR3 DNA is TGCAGTGCTAGTGAGGGTCTCCGGTATGGCTACACCTTC. It codes for CSASEGLRYGYTF.

This clonotype came up a few times. In DNA, the CDR3 is TGTGCCAGCTCACCAACTCCGGACTCTAACTATGGCTACACCTTC. Translating it yields CASSPTPDSNYGYTF. This rearrangement joins TRBV18 to TRBJ1-2, with D unresolved. Germline CDR1 and CDR2: KGHSH and LQKENI. The CDR3 contains 15 residues. V gave up 2 bases and J gave up 0 bases, with 10 bases separating them.

This clonotype was seen only a few times. The chain has TRBV4-1 and TRBJ2-1; D may be TRBD2 (7 bases). Trimming took 3 bases from V and 4 from J, leaving 22 bases between them. Germline CDR1 is MGHRA and CDR2 is YSYEKL. CDR3 length: 18 amino acids. In nucleotides, the CDR3 is TGCGCCAGCAGCCATGGGGGAGTTGGGGGGGGCCCATACAATGAGCAGTTCTTC. Protein: CASSHGGVGGGPYNEQFF.

V is TRBV5-6 and J is TRBJ2-7, with D possibly matching TRBD1 (6 bases). Germline lookup yields CDR1 SGHDT and CDR2 YYEEEE. V lost 5 bases to trimming and J lost 0 bases, with 9 bases between them. The CDR3 totals 13 residues. The CDR3 protein is CASRARGSYEQYF. The DNA of the CDR3 is TGTGCCAGCAGGGCCAGGGGCTCCTACGAGCAGTACTTC.

This clonotype was observed many times. The chain carries TRBV5-1 and TRBJ2-1, with TRBD2 matching over 7 bases. Trimming removed 4 bases from V and 5 bases from J; junction bases left unmatched: 6. Germline V lookup: CDR1 SGHRS, CDR2 YFSETQ. CDR3 length: 14 residues. CDR3 residues: CASSLTTSNNEQFF. The CDR3 nucleotides read TGCGCCAGCAGCCTAACGACTAGCAACAATGAGCAGTTCTTC.

Note on this clonotype: The CDR3 end shows no conserved phenylalanine or tryptophan, and so a read error is likely. The V call is TRBV20-1, the J call TRBJ2-4, with 16 bases that match TRBD2. The CDR3 consists of 13 residues. From germline, CDR1 is DFQATT and CDR2 SNEGSKA (reference sequence). Trimming removed 4 bases from V and 13 bases from J; junction bases left unmatched: 4. CDR3 nucleotides: TGCAGTGCTACTGGGACTAGCGGGAGGGAGCAGTACTGC. It codes for CSATGTSGREQYC.